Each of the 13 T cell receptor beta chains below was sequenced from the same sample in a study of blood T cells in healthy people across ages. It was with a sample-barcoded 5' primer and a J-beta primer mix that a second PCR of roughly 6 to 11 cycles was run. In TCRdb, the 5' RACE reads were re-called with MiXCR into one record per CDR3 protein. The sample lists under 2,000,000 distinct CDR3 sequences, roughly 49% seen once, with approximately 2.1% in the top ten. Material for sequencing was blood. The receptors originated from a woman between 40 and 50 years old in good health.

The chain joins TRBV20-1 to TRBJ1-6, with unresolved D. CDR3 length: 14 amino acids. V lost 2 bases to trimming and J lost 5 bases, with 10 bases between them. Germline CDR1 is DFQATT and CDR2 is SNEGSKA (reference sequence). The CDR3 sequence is CSARSGNNNSPLHF. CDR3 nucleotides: TGCAGTGCTAGATCGGGGAACAATAATTCACCCCTCCACTTT.

This CDR3 is CASRSTGGSNSPLHF. The CDR3 DNA follows: TGCGCCAGCAGATCGACAGGGGGTAGTAATTCACCCCTCCACTTT. This chain links TRBV5-1 with TRBJ1-6, with 9 nucleotides matching TRBD1. The length of the CDR3 is 15 residues. V shed 5 bases, J shed 6 bases, and the junction held 6 bases outside the gene matches. The V gene's germline CDR1 is SGHRS and CDR2 YFSETQ.

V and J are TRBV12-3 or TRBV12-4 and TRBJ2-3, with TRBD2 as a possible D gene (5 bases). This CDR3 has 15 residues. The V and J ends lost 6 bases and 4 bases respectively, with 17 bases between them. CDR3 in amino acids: CASRETRFSADTQYF. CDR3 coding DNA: TGTGCCAGCAGGGAGACAAGATTTAGCGCAGATACGCAGTATTTT.

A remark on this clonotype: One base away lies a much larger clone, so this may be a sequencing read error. The CDR3 nucleotides read TGTGCCAGCAGTTCTAGCGGGGGTGGCAACATTCAGTTCTTC. It codes for CASSSSGGGNIQFF. The chain combines TRBV6-2 or TRBV6-3 with TRBJ2-1; 10 positions match TRBD2. Germline CDR1 and CDR2: MNHEY and SVGEGT. The trim removed 4 bases at V and 13 bases at J, leaving 10 bases unmatched. This CDR3 comprises 14 residues.

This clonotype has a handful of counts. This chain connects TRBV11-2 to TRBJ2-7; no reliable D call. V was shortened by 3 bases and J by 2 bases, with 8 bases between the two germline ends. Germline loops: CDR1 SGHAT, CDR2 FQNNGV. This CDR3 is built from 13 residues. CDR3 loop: CASSFPETYEQYF. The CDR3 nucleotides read TGTGCCAGCAGCTTTCCCGAAACCTACGAGCAGTACTTC.

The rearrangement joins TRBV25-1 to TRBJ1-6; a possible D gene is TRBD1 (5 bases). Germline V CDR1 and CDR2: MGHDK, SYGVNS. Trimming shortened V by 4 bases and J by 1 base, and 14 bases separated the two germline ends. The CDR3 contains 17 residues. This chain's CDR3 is CASSALGVGSYNSPLHF. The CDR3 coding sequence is TGTGCCAGCAGTGCGTTGGGGGTGGGATCCTATAATTCACCCCTCCACTTT.

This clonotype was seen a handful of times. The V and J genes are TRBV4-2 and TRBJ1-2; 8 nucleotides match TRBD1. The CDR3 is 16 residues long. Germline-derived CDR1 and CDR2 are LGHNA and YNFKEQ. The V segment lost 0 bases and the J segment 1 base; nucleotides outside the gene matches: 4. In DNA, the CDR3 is TGTGCCAGCAGCCAAGAGGGGACAGGAATTAACTATGGCTACACCTTC. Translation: CASSQEGTGINYGYTF.

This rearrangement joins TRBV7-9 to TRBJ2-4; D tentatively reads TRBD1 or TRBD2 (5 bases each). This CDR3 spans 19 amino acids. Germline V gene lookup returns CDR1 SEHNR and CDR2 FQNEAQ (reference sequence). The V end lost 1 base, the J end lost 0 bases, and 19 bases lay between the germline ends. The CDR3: CASSLDWGRVDLAKNIQYF. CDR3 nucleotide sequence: TGTGCCAGCAGCTTAGATTGGGGACGAGTGGACCTAGCCAAAAACATTCAGTACTTC.

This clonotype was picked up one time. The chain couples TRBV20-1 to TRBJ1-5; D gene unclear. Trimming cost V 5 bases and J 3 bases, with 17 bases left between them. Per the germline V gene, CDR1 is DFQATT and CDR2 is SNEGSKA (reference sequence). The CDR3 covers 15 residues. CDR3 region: CSASVEFGDNQPQHF. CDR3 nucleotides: TGCAGTGCTTCCGTAGAGTTTGGGGACAATCAGCCCCAGCATTTT.

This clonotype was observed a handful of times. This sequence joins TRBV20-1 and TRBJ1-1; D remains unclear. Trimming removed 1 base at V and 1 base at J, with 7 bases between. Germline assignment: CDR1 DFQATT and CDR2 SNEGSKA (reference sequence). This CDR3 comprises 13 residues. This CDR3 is CSARGAGNTEAFF. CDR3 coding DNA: TGCAGTGCTAGAGGGGCGGGGAACACTGAAGCTTTCTTT.

Here the CDR3 reads CASSYNGGAGGYNEQYF. CDR3 bases: TGCGCCAGCAGCTACAACGGCGGGGCTGGGGGGTACAATGAGCAGTACTTC. The chain uses TRBV5-1 and TRBJ2-1, with D perhaps TRBD2 (6 bases). The DNA end is a closer match to TRBJ2-7, so the J assignment may be wrong. This CDR3 is 17 amino acids long. The germline V gene encodes CDR1 SGHRS and CDR2 YFSETQ.

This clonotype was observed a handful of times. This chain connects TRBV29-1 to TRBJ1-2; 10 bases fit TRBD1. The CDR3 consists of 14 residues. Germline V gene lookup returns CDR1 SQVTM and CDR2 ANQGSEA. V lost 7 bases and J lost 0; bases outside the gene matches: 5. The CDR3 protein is CSAADRGANYGYTF. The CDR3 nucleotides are TGCAGCGCCGCGGACAGGGGGGCTAACTATGGCTACACCTTC.

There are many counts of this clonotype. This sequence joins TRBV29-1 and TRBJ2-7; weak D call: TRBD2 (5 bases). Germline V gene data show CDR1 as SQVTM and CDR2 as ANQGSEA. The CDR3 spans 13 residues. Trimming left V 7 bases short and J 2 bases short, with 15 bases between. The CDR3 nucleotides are TGCAGCGCCGAGGGCCAGCGTACCTACGAGCAGTACTTC. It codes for CSAEGQRTYEQYF.